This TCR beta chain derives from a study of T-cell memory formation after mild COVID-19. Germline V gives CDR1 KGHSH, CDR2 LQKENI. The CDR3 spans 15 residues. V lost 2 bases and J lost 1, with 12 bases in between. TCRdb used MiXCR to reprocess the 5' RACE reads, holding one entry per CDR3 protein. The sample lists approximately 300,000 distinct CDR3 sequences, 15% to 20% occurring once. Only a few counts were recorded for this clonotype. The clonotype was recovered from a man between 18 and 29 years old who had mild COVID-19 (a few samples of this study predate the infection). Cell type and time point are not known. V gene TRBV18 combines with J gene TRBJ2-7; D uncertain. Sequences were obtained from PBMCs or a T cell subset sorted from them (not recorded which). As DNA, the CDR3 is TGTGCCAGCTCACCAGCAGGTCGAGGTTCCTACGAGCAGTACTTC. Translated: CASSPAGRGSYEQYF.